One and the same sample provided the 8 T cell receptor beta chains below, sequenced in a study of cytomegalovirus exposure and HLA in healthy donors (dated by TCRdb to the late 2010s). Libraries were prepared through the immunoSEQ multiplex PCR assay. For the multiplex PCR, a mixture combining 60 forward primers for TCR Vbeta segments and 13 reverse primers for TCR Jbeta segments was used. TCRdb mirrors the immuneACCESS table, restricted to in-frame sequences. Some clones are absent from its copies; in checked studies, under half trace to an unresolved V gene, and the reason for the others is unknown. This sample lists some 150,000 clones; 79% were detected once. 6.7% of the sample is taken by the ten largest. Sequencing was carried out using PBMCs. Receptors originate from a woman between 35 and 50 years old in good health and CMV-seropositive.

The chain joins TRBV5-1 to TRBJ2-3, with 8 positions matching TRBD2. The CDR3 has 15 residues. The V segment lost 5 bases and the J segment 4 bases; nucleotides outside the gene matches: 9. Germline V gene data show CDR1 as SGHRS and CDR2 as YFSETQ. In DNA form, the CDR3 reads TGCGCCAGCAGTTTTACGGGGGGGCCGGCAGATACGCAGTATTTT. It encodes CASSFTGGPADTQYF.

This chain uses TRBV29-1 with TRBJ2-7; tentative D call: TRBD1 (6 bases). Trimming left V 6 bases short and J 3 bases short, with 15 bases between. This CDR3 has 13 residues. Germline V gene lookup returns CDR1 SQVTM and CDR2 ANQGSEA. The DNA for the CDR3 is TGCAGCGTCACCGGGACAACCCGCTACGAGCAGTACTTC. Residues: CSVTGTTRYEQYF.

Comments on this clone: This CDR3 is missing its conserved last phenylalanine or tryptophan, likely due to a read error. The CDR3 nucleotides are TGTGCCAGCAGCGTTTCGGGGACAGGTAATCAGCCCCAGCATCTT. Translation gives CASSVSGTGNQPQHL. The chain uses TRBV9 and TRBJ1-5; TRBD1 agrees at 8 bases. This CDR3 comprises 15 residues. J lost 4 bases, V lost 2 bases, and 5 bases had no gene match. Looked up from germline, CDR1 is SGDLS and CDR2 is YYNGEE.

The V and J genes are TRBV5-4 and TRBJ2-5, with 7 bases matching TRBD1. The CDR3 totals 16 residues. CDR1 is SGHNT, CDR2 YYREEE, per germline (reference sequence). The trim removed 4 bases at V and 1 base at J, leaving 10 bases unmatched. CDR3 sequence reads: CASSNGTALFQETQYF. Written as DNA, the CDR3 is TGTGCCAGCAGCAACGGGACAGCCCTTTTCCAAGAGACCCAGTACTTC. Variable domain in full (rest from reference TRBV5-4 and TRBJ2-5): ETGVTQSPTHLIKTRGQQVTLRCSSQSGHNTVSWYQQALGQGPQFIFQYYREEENGRGNFPPRFSGLQFPNYSSELNVNALELDDSALYLCASSNGTALFQETQYFGPGTRLLVL.

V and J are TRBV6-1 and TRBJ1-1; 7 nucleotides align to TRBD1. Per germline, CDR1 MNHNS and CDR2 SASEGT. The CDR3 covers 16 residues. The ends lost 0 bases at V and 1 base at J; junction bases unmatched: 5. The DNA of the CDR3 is TGTGCCAGCAGTGAAGCGCTTCAGGGGGGGAACACTGAAGCTTTCTTT. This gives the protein CASSEALQGGNTEAFF.

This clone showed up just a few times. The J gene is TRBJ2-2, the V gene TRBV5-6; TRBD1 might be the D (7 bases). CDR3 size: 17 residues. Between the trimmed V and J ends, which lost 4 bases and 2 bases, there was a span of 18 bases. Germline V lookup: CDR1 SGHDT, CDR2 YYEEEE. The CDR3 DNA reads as TGTGCCAGCAGCCTAAACCGCGGGACAGCAAACACCGGGGAGCTGTTTTTT. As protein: CASSLNRGTANTGELFF.

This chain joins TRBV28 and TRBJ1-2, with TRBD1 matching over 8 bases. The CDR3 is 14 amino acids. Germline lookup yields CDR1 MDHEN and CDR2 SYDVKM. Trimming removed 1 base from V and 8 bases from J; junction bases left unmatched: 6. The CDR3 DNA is TGTGCCAGCAGTTTATCCACACAGGGGGGAGGCTACACCTTC. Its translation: CASSLSTQGGGYTF.

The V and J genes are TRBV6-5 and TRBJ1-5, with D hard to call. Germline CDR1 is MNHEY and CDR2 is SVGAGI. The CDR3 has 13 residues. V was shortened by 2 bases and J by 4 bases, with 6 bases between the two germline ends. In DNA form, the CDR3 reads TGTGCCAGCAGTTACGGGGAGAATCAGCCCCAGCATTTT. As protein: CASSYGENQPQHF.